The rows below give T cell receptor beta chains drawn from one sample of a study of identical twins. Each CDR3 protein is one row after TCRdb ran MiXCR on the 5' RACE reads. Of 450,000 or so distinct CDR3 sequences in the sample, 24% were seen once. This sample also appeared in a second study, on T cells expressing NK-cell markers.

Specimen: CD4+ T cells sorted from blood. The receptors shown here come from a woman aged 18-29 years in good health. Both conserved end residues are part of each CDR3. Fields, in order: clone size, V gene, D gene, J gene, CDR3 length, CDR3 protein, CDR3 DNA. A D gene is named only where the DNA matches it firmly. Clone sizes are given selectively: once, few, many, or a class where the clone is expanded.

>.|TRBV11-1|.|TRBJ2-1|18
CASSLGQYRRSSYNEQFF
TGTGCCAGCAGCTTAGGCCAGTATCGGCGCAGCTCCTACAATGAGCAGTTCTTC
>.|TRBV5-1|.|TRBJ2-7|15
CASSWGHPSVYEQYF
TGCGCCAGCAGCTGGGGACACCCATCTGTGTACGAGCAGTACTTC
>few|TRBV7-9|.|TRBJ2-7|15
CASSQIRAGSYEQYF
TGTGCCAGCAGCCAAATCCGGGCGGGGTCCTACGAGCAGTACTTC
>.|TRBV20-1|TRBD2|TRBJ2-1|16
CSARDASRGVNNEQFF
TGCAGTGCTAGAGATGCTTCGCGGGGGGTCAACAATGAGCAGTTCTTC
>.|TRBV5-1|TRBD1|TRBJ2-5|16
CASSLGDGPGGETQYF
TGCGCCAGCAGCTTGGGCGACGGGCCAGGGGGTGAGACCCAGTACTTC
>.|TRBV20-1|.|TRBJ2-5|12
CSVDHERETQYF
TGCAGTGTCGATCACGAAAGAGAGACCCAGTACTTC
>.|TRBV20-1|TRBD2|TRBJ2-7|15
CSARDRGLAAHEQYF
TGCAGTGCTAGAGATCGGGGACTAGCGGCCCACGAGCAGTACTTC
>few|TRBV28|.|TRBJ1-1|12
CASRRGRNEAFF
TGTGCCAGCAGGCGGGGCAGGAATGAAGCTTTCTTT
>.|TRBV19|TRBD1|TRBJ1-4|13
CASSTRGHEKLFF
TGTGCCAGTAGTACCAGGGGGCATGAAAAACTGTTTTTT
>.|TRBV28|.|TRBJ2-7|14
CASGQGGYSYEQYF
TGTGCCAGCGGGCAGGGGGGATATTCCTACGAGCAGTACTTC
>.|TRBV7-2|.|TRBJ2-5|14
CASSKGSLLETQYF
TGTGCCAGCAGCAAAGGTTCCTTACTAGAGACCCAGTACTTC
>many|TRBV11-2|TRBD1|TRBJ1-1|14
CASSVGGSYTEAFF
TGTGCCAGCAGCGTAGGGGGCTCTTACACTGAAGCTTTCTTT
>few|TRBV10-3|.|TRBJ2-7|13
CAISEGRSYEQYF
TGTGCCATCAGTGAAGGCAGGAGCTACGAGCAGTACTTC
>.|TRBV5-1|.|TRBJ2-1|14
CASRAAAEKNEQFF
TGCGCCAGCAGGGCCGCGGCAGAGAAAAATGAGCAGTTCTTC
>many|TRBV12-3/TRBV12-4|.|TRBJ2-1|13
CASRLAAFVKQFF
TGTGCCAGCAGATTAGCGGCGTTTGTTAAGCAGTTCTTC
>few|TRBV5-5|TRBD2|TRBJ2-5|16
CASSSLAGVVGETQYF
TGTGCCAGCAGCTCCCTAGCGGGAGTGGTGGGAGAGACCCAGTACTTC
>.|TRBV12-3/TRBV12-4|.|TRBJ1-2|14
CASSFSPRGGGYTF
TGTGCCAGCAGTTTCAGCCCTCGGGGGGGCGGCTACACCTTC
>.|TRBV5-6|.|TRBJ1-5|15
CASSSLRRSNQPQHF
TGTGCCAGCAGCTCCCTCCGGCGGAGCAATCAGCCCCAGCATTTT
>.|TRBV5-4|.|TRBJ2-1|14
CASSAENGLNGQFF
TGTGCCAGCAGCGCCGAAAACGGACTAAACGGGCAGTTCTTC
>.|TRBV20-1|.|TRBJ2-1|14
CSARGPLNSNEQFF
TGCAGTGCTAGAGGGCCTCTAAACAGCAATGAGCAGTTCTTC
>few|TRBV12-3/TRBV12-4|TRBD2|TRBJ2-5|15
CASGEPGGGHETQYF
TGTGCCAGCGGCGAGCCGGGGGGGGGACATGAGACCCAGTACTTC
>few|TRBV12-5|TRBD1|TRBJ2-5|15
CASGSTKGQEETQYF
TGTGCTAGTGGTTCAACGAAGGGACAGGAAGAGACCCAGTACTTC
>few|TRBV20-1|TRBD1|TRBJ2-7|13
CSASRDRRYEQYF
TGCAGTGCCTCGAGGGACAGAAGATACGAGCAGTACTTC
>few|TRBV6-2/TRBV6-3|.|TRBJ2-7|11
CASSYSFEQYF
TGTGCCAGCAGTTATTCTTTCGAGCAGTACTTC
>few|TRBV12-3/TRBV12-4|.|TRBJ2-3|17
CASSFDIGLGGTDTQYF
TGTGCCAGCAGTTTCGATATCGGACTAGGGGGGACAGATACGCAGTATTTT
>few|TRBV15|.|TRBJ1-1|14
CATSRDKGDTEAFF
TGTGCCACCAGCAGAGATAAGGGGGACACTGAAGCTTTCTTT
>.|TRBV20-1|TRBD1|TRBJ1-6|16
CSARPEGTGGYSPLHF
TGCAGTGCTAGACCCGAAGGGACAGGGGGCTATTCACCCCTCCACTTT
>few|TRBV6-5|.|TRBJ2-1|13
CASSYGPYNEQFF
TGTGCCAGCAGTTACGGGCCTTACAATGAGCAGTTCTTC
>.|TRBV6-2/TRBV6-3|.|TRBJ2-1|14
CACQRRSSYNEQFF
TGTGCCTGCCAACGACGTAGCTCCTACAATGAGCAGTTCTTC
>.|TRBV4-3|.|TRBJ2-7|15
CASSQDLLDPYEQYF
TGCGCCAGCAGCCAAGATCTTCTGGACCCCTACGAGCAGTACTTC
>.|TRBV5-1|TRBD2|TRBJ2-1|17
CASSLRTLAGGENEQFF
TGCGCCAGCAGCTTGCGCACACTAGCGGGGGGTGAAAATGAGCAGTTCTTC
>.|TRBV6-6|.|TRBJ1-2|11
CASHREYGYTF
TGTGCCAGTCATCGCGAGTATGGCTACACCTTC
>.|TRBV6-5|.|TRBJ2-1|14
CASSYTGANNEQFF
TGTGCCAGCAGTTACACGGGAGCGAACAATGAGCAGTTCTTC
>many|TRBV10-3|TRBD2|TRBJ2-1|14
CAISASSGDREQFF
TGTGCCATCAGCGCCTCTAGCGGGGATCGTGAGCAGTTCTTC
>many|TRBV5-1|.|TRBJ2-5|12
CASSPGGETQYF
TGTGCCAGCAGCCCCGGAGGGGAGACCCAGTACTTC
>few|TRBV29-1|.|TRBJ2-7|12
CSVQRNSYEQYF
TGCAGCGTTCAGCGGAACTCCTACGAGCAGTACTTC
>few|TRBV5-1|.|TRBJ2-7|13
CASSLENYYEQYF
TGCGCCAGCAGCTTAGAAAATTACTACGAGCAGTACTTC
>.|TRBV7-2|TRBD2|TRBJ2-3|13
CASSWITSEQQYF
TGTGCCAGCAGCTGGATAACTAGCGAGCAGCAGTATTTT
>.|TRBV14|TRBD1|TRBJ2-1|14
CAIHVGGQYNEQFF
TGTGCCATACACGTAGGGGGACAGTACAATGAGCAGTTCTTC
>.|TRBV12-3/TRBV12-4|.|TRBJ2-2|15
CASFGGGALTGELFF
TGTGCCAGTTTTGGTGGGGGGGCTCTCACCGGGGAGCTGTTTTTT
>.|TRBV20-1|TRBD1|TRBJ2-7|14
CSARGVAGGDEQYF
TGCAGTGCTAGAGGCGTGGCAGGGGGCGACGAGCAGTACTTC
>.|TRBV12-5|.|TRBJ2-3|11
CASGALDTQYF
TGTGCTAGTGGTGCTCTAGATACGCAGTATTTT
>few|TRBV5-1|.|TRBJ2-1|16
CASSSGGQASYNEQFF
TGCGCCAGCAGCTCGGGGGGACAGGCTTCCTACAATGAGCAGTTCTTC
>few|TRBV5-1|TRBD2|TRBJ2-5|15
CASRYGLVEGETQYF
TGCGCCAGCAGATACGGACTAGTCGAGGGGGAGACCCAGTACTTC
>.|TRBV5-6|.|TRBJ1-2|13
CASSPPGWNGYTF
TGTGCCAGCAGCCCTCCGGGGTGGAATGGCTACACCTTC
>.|TRBV12-3/TRBV12-4|.|TRBJ1-1|15
CASSWQLIPNTEAFF
TGTGCCAGCAGTTGGCAGCTGATTCCGAACACTGAAGCTTTCTTT